Following are 14 T cell receptor beta chains from one sample sequenced in a study of blood T cell repertoires in COVID-19. The method was immunoSEQ multiplex PCR; TCRdb's version includes in-frame clones alone and lacks a portion of them. The sample carries fewer than 50,000 clones, about 88% recorded once. The sample taken for sequencing was peripheral blood. These receptor sequences come from a human donor in a cohort sampled during active COVID-19.

This chain joins TRBV6-6 and TRBJ1-2; the D is unclear. Trimming cost V 4 bases and J 4 bases, with 10 bases left between them. The CDR3 is 13 amino acids. CDR1 MNHNY and CDR2 SVGAGI come from the germline V gene (reference sequence). The CDR3 region is CASSFDTVYGYTF. The CDR3 DNA reads TGTGCCAGCAGTTTCGACACCGTCTATGGCTACACCTTC.

This clone appeared a single time. The V and J genes are TRBV7-2 and TRBJ2-3; TRBD1 might be the D (5 bases). V lost 5 bases, J lost 2 bases, and 17 bases lay in between. This CDR3 is built from 16 residues. The germline V gene encodes CDR1 SGHTA and CDR2 FQGNSA. CDR3 DNA: TGTGCCAGCAGCGACCGACAGATAACAAACACAGATACGCAGTATTTT. It yields the protein CASSDRQITNTDTQYF.

About this clone itself: One end of the junction is discordant with germline, which a read error may explain. CDR3 sequence (DNA): TGTGCCAGCAGGGAAGACAGGGGGGTAACTGAAGCTTTCTTT. Amino acid sequence: CASREDRGVTEAFF. The chain couples TRBV2 to TRBJ1-1; 9 bases map to TRBD1. The germline CDR1 and CDR2 sequences are SNHLY and FYNNEI. The CDR3 spans 14 residues.

The chain employs TRBV3-1 (or the pseudogene TRBV3-2) and TRBJ2-5, with TRBD2 as a possible D gene (7 bases). The CDR3 length is 15 residues. CDR1 and CDR2 from the germline V gene are LGHDT and YNNKEL (reference sequence). The V and J ends lost 0 bases and 4 bases respectively, with 12 bases between them. CDR3 region: CASSQETGGPETQYF. CDR3 nucleotide sequence: TGTGCCAGCAGCCAAGAGACCGGGGGGCCAGAGACCCAGTACTTC.

The gene calls are TRBV15 and TRBJ1-4; no definite D call. This CDR3 has 16 amino acids. The ends were cut back, 0 bases at V and 4 bases at J, with 12 bases in the middle. Germline-derived CDR1 and CDR2 are LNHNV and YYDKDF (reference sequence). This CDR3 is CATSRELGLLNEKLFF. As DNA, the CDR3 is TGTGCCACCAGCAGAGAATTGGGCCTCCTTAATGAAAAACTGTTTTTT.

The gene calls are TRBV5-1 and TRBJ1-1; D is unclear. The germline V and J ends were trimmed by 8 bases and 1 base, with 15 bases remaining between them. This CDR3 comprises 14 residues. The germline V gene encodes CDR1 SGHRS and CDR2 YFSETQ. The CDR3 bases are TGCGCCAGTAGATCAAGGAGATCGAACACTGAAGCTTTCTTT. Amino acid sequence: CASRSRRSNTEAFF.

The chain is built from TRBV7-2 and TRBJ2-7; 9 bases agree with TRBD1. Trimming cost V 6 bases and J 7 bases; bases outside gene matches: 16. The CDR3 contains 16 residues. Germline CDR1 and CDR2: SGHTA and FQGNSA. As DNA, the CDR3 is TGTGCCAGCAGTTTTTGGGGGACAGGGATGCTGGAGGAGCAGTACTTC. Protein sequence: CASSFWGTGMLEEQYF.

With respect to this clone: Relative to the germline gene, one junction end is altered; a read error may explain this. In the same sample, other DNA sequences code for this CDR3. The chain recombines TRBV28 with TRBJ2-1; D might be TRBD2 (5 bases). The length of the CDR3 is 13 residues. Germline V gene sequence: CDR1 MDHEN, CDR2 SYDVKM. CDR3 nucleotides: TGTGCCAGCAGTCCCGCACTAGAGAATGAGCAATTCTTC. As protein: CASSPALENEQFF.

The chain employs TRBV19 and TRBJ1-1; D is possibly TRBD1 (6 bases). The CDR3 totals 11 residues. Looked up from germline, CDR1 is LNHDA and CDR2 is SQIVND (reference sequence). V was cut by 7 bases and J by 7 bases, with 10 bases left in between. The chain's CDR3 is CASTLDSEAFF. CDR3 sequence (DNA): TGTGCCAGTACCTTGGACAGTGAAGCTTTCTTT.

This chain joins TRBV5-1 and TRBJ2-7; 9 nucleotides match TRBD2. This CDR3 spans 15 amino acids. Germline lookup yields CDR1 SGHRS and CDR2 YFSETQ. The ends lost 0 bases at V and 6 bases at J; junction bases unmatched: 7. CDR3 bases: TGCGCCAGCAGCTTGGAGCTAGCGGGACCGTTCGAGCAGTACTTC. As protein: CASSLELAGPFEQYF.

This chain joins TRBV7-9 and TRBJ1-2; perhaps TRBD1 as D (5 bases). V dropped 1 base and J dropped 2 bases, with 14 bases sitting between them. This CDR3 is 16 amino acids long. In germline, CDR1 is SEHNR, CDR2 FQNEAQ (reference sequence). The DNA of the CDR3 is TGTGCCAGCAGCTTAGGGGGCTCAGGGAACAACTATGGCTACACCTTC. Translation: CASSLGGSGNNYGYTF.

In its sample, this clone was seen once. The chain recombines TRBV6-5 with TRBJ2-7, with D tentatively TRBD2 (6 bases). The CDR3 is made up of 14 amino acids. The V gene's germline CDR1 is MNHEY and CDR2 SVGAGI. The germline V and J ends were trimmed by 8 bases and 4 bases, with 18 bases remaining between them. CDR3 bases: TGTGCCAGCTCCGGGGTGGGGGGTTTGTACGAGCAGTACGTC. This sequence encodes CASSGVGGLYEQYV.

This chain joins TRBV7-2 and TRBJ2-7, with D unclear. Trimming removed 5 bases from V and 3 bases from J, with 14 bases in between. This CDR3 spans 14 amino acids. Per the germline V gene, CDR1 is SGHTA and CDR2 is FQGNSA. CDR3 residues: CASSPQHRLYEQYF. The CDR3, as DNA: TGTGCCAGCAGCCCTCAACATCGTCTCTACGAGCAGTACTTC.

The chain links TRBV7-3 to TRBJ2-2; TRBD1 might be the D (5 bases). The germline V and J ends were trimmed by 6 bases and 6 bases, with 11 bases remaining between them. CDR1 is SGHTA, CDR2 FQGTGA, per germline. The CDR3 sequence is 13 residues long. The CDR3 region has the DNA TGTGCCAGCAGTCCCAGGGTCGCCGGGGAGCTGTTTTTT. Its protein product is CASSPRVAGELFF.